This paragraph covers one T cell receptor beta chain sequence. Antigen unknown. The sample comes from a study of T cells in Graves' hyperthyroidism and ophthalmopathy. On the study more broadly: Peripheral blood samples were taken at initial diagnosis, prior to any treatment.

Regions amplified from RNA transcripts were the TCR beta CDR3 regions. TCR CDR3 regions were first amplified by RT-PCR with HTBI primers. TCRdb re-analysed the multiplex PCR reads in MiXCR, keeping a single row per CDR3 protein. The profile shows almost 35,000 distinct CDR3 sequences, 52% of them singletons. Study-wide points: Prediction of ophthalmopathy progression came a median around 6.1 months pre-onset. Most thyroid clonotypes that were expanded above 0.001 also turned up in blood.

The receptor was derived from a woman aged 40 to 50 with Graves' ophthalmopathy. The sequenced sample was blood.

The CDR3 here is CASSIDRGPLETQYF. As DNA, the CDR3 is TGTGCCAGTAGTATTGACAGGGGGCCCTTAGAGACCCAGTACTTC. The V and J genes are TRBV19 and TRBJ2-5, with 10 bases that match TRBD1. This CDR3 contains 15 residues. The germline V gene encodes CDR1 LNHDA and CDR2 SQIVND (reference sequence). V was clipped by 3 bases and J by 4 bases; unmatched bases: 5.